This is a list of T cell receptor beta chains from one sample in a study of identical twins. TCRdb re-called the 5' RACE reads through MiXCR, storing one row per CDR3 protein. The sample has some 330,000 distinct CDR3 sequences, roughly 9% seen once. The sequencing sample was made of naive T cells sorted from blood. All receptors come from a woman between 50 and 59 years old in good health. The CDR3 runs from the conserved cysteine through the conserved F or W. D genes are given only for firm matches. Rows may omit the clone size; those that give it use once, few, many or a size class.

V gene	clone size	D gene	J gene	CDR3 DNA	CDR3 protein
TRBV7-9	many	TRBD2	TRBJ2-7	TGTGCCAGCAGCCCGACTAGCGGCCCCTACGAGCAGTACTTC	CASSPTSGPYEQYF
TRBV5-1	many	-	TRBJ2-2	TGCGCCAGCAGCTCCGCATTCCGGGAAAGGGACACCGGGGAGCTGTTTTTT	CASSSAFRERDTGELFF
TRBV19	-	-	TRBJ1-5	TGTGCCAGTAGTATATCGGGGGGCAAAGGTGAGCAGCCCCAGCATTTT	CASSISGGKGEQPQHF
TRBV5-1	few	TRBD2	TRBJ2-1	TGCGCCAGCAGCTTGGAGTCTAGCGGGAGTCCTAGTGAGCAGTTCTTC	CASSLESSGSPSEQFF
TRBV29-1	many	-	TRBJ2-1	TGCAGCGTTGCACGGGGGAATGAGCAGTTCTTC	CSVARGNEQFF
TRBV5-1	few	-	TRBJ2-5	TGCGCCAGCAGCTTGGCTTGGGGACTGAGGGAGACCCAGTACTTC	CASSLAWGLRETQYF
TRBV29-1	-	TRBD2	TRBJ2-5	TGCAGCGTTGAGGGGCTAGCGGGGCATCAAGAGACCCAGTACTTC	CSVEGLAGHQETQYF
TRBV20-1	-	-	TRBJ1-1	TGCAGTGCTAGGCGGGGGGCAAAGGGATACACTGAAGCTTTCTTT	CSARRGAKGYTEAFF
TRBV20-1	-	-	TRBJ2-3	TGCAGTGCTCATTCCCGGTGGCAGGGCACAGATACGCAGTATTTT	CSAHSRWQGTDTQYF
TRBV12-3/TRBV12-4	few	-	TRBJ2-6	TGTGCCAGCAGTTTGGGGACGCCCTCTGGGGCCAACGTCCTGACTTTC	CASSLGTPSGANVLTF
TRBV12-3/TRBV12-4	many	-	TRBJ2-1	TGTGCCAGCAGTTTTGTAACGAGCTCCTACAATGAGCAGTTCTTC	CASSFVTSSYNEQFF
TRBV19	few	TRBD2	TRBJ2-1	TGTGCCAGTAATTCACTAGCGGGAGGCAATGAGCAGTTCTTC	CASNSLAGGNEQFF
TRBV15	few	-	TRBJ1-1	TGTGCCACCAGCTCGGACAGATTGAACACTGAAGCTTTCTTT	CATSSDRLNTEAFF
TRBV30	-	-	TRBJ1-2	TGTGCCTGGATGAGGCGGGGGGGATTGAACTATGGCTACACCTTC	CAWMRRGGLNYGYTF
TRBV6-1	few	-	TRBJ1-5	TGTGCCAGCAGCGCGCTGGGGAGGGTCAATCAGCCCCAGCATTTT	CASSALGRVNQPQHF
TRBV27	few	-	TRBJ2-3	TGTGCCAGCAGCCCTGGCGGGCTAGCAGGGACAGATACGCAGTATTTT	CASSPGGLAGTDTQYF
TRBV5-1	few	-	TRBJ2-5	TGCGCCAGCAGCTTGGGTCCGGGACTGGGAGAGACCCAGTACTTC	CASSLGPGLGETQYF
TRBV7-7	few	-	TRBJ2-5	TGTGCCAGCAGCAGGGGAGGGGGGTCCCAAGAGACCCAGTACTTC	CASSRGGGSQETQYF
TRBV9	few	-	TRBJ2-2	TGTGCCAGCAGCGTAGATCTTCCCGGGGAGCTGTTTTTT	CASSVDLPGELFF
TRBV29-1	many	-	TRBJ2-2	TGCAGCGTCGGACCGCGGACTCGAAACACCGGGGAGCTGTTTTTT	CSVGPRTRNTGELFF
TRBV2	few	-	TRBJ1-2	TGTGCCAGCAGGGCAGGGGTAGATGGCTACACCTTC	CASRAGVDGYTF
TRBV11-2	many	TRBD2	TRBJ2-1	TGTGCCAGCAGCTTAGGGGGGGGACTAGCGGGAGGTCTGTTCTTC	CASSLGGGLAGGLFF
TRBV29-1	few	TRBD1	TRBJ1-3	TGCAGCGTTGAAGACGGGGACAGAGCGAACACCATATATTTT	CSVEDGDRANTIYF
TRBV11-2	-	-	TRBJ1-2	TGTGCCAGCAGCTTAGATAACAGGGCCTATGGCTACACCTTC	CASSLDNRAYGYTF
TRBV24-1	-	-	TRBJ2-1	TGTGCCACCAGTGAGCAGGGGGGGCAGTTCTTC	CATSEQGGQFF
TRBV18	few	TRBD1	TRBJ2-1	TGTGCCAGCTCGCAAATGTTCCGGGACAGGGGAAACAATGAGCAGTTCTTC	CASSQMFRDRGNNEQFF
TRBV6-5	-	TRBD2	TRBJ2-1	TGTGCCAGCAGGAATAGCGGGAGGGCCGCGGGGCAGTTCTTC	CASRNSGRAAGQFF
TRBV6-6	-	-	TRBJ1-2	TGTGCCAGCACCTTATCGGGGGGCTATGGCTACACCTTC	CASTLSGGYGYTF
TRBV29-1	few	-	TRBJ2-1	TGCAGCGTTGAACAAATAGTGGGGAATGAGCAGTTCTTC	CSVEQIVGNEQFF
TRBV29-1	few	TRBD1	TRBJ2-4	TGCAGCGTTGGGGACAGGGGACGGAACATTCAGTACTTC	CSVGDRGRNIQYF
TRBV7-9	few	-	TRBJ2-1	TGTGCCAGCAGCTTACTGGGGTCACCAGCCTACAATGAGCAGTTCTTC	CASSLLGSPAYNEQFF
TRBV4-1	many	-	TRBJ1-1	TGCGCCAGCAGCCAAGTACCGTTGACAGTGAGCACTGAAGCTTTCTTT	CASSQVPLTVSTEAFF
TRBV27	-	-	TRBJ2-2	TGTGCCAGCAGTTCCCCCGGAGACACCGGGGAGCTGTTTTTT	CASSSPGDTGELFF